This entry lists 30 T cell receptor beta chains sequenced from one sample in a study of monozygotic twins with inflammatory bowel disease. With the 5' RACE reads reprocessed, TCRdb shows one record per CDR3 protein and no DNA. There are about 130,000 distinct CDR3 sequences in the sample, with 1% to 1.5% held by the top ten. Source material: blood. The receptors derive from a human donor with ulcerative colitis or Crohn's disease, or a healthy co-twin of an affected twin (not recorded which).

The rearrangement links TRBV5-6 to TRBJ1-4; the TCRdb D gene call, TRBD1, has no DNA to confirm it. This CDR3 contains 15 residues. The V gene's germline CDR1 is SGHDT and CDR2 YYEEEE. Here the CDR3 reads CASNSRRVFEEKLFF.

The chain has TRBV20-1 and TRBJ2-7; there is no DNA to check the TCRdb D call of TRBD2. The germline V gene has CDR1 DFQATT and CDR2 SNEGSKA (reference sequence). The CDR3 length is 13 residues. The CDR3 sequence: CSARDYVGGEQYF.

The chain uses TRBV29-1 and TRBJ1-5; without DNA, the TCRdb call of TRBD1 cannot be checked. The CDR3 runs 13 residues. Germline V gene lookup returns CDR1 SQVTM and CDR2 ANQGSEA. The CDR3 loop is CSVSIQTGEPQHF.

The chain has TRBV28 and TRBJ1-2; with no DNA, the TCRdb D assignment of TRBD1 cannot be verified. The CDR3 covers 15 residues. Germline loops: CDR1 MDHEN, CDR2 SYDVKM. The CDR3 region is CASRLGTGGYYGYTF.

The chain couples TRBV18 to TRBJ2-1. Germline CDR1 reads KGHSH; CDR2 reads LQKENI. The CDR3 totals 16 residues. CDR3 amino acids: CASSPRVSSSYNEQFF.

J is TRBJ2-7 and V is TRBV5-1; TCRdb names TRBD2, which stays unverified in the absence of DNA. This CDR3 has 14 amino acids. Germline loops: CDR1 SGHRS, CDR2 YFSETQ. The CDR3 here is CASTLTRGGYEQYF.

The CDR3 loop is CASSLAGTYYEQYF. The rearrangement links TRBV5-1 to TRBJ2-7. Germline V gives CDR1 SGHRS, CDR2 YFSETQ. The CDR3 is 14 amino acids. The full variable domain, with the rest looked up from reference TRBV5-1 and TRBJ2-7, is KAGVTQTPRYLIKTRGQQVTLSCSPISGHRSVSWYQQTPGQGLQFLFEYFSETQRNKGNFPGRFSGRQFSNSRSEMNVSTLELGDSALYLCASSLAGTYYEQYFGPGTRLTVT.

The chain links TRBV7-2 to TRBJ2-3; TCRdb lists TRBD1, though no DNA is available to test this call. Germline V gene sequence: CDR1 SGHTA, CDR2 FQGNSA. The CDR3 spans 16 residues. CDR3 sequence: CASSTRDRVGTDTQYF.

The chain's CDR3 is CASSYQAKLINEQFF. This chain uses TRBV6-2 or TRBV6-3 with TRBJ2-1. Germline loops: CDR1 MNHEY, CDR2 SVGEGT. This CDR3 spans 15 amino acids.

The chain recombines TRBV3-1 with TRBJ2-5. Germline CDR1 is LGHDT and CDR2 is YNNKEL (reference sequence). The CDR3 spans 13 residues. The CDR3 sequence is CASSQDIQETQYF.

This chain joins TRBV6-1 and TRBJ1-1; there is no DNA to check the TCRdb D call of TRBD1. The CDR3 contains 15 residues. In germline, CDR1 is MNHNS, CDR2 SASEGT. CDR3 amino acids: CASSSILKTIRGAFF.

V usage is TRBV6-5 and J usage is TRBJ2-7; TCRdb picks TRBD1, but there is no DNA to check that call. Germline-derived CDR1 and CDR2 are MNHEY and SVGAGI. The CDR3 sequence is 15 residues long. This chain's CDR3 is CASSFQTDRANEQYF.

CDR3 sequence reads: CASSLRRAGGTETQYF. The rearrangement links TRBV7-8 to TRBJ2-5; TCRdb lists TRBD1, though no DNA is available to test this call. The CDR3 spans 16 residues. CDR1 is SGHVS, CDR2 FQNEAQ, per germline.

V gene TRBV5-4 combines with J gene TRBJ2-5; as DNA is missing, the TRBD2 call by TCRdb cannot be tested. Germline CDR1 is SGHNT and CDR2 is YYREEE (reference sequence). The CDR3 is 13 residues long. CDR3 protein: CASSFLAGETQYF. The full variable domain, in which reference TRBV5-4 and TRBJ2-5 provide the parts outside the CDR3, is ETGVTQSPTHLIKTRGQQVTLRCSSQSGHNTVSWYQQALGQGPQFIFQYYREEENGRGNFPPRFSGLQFPNYSSELNVNALELDDSALYLCASSFLAGETQYFGPGTRLLVL.

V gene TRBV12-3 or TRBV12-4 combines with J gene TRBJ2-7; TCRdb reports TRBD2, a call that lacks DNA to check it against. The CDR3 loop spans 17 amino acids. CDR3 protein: CASSSASGSGTPYEQYF.

The CDR3 region is CASSELAGAGAGELFF. The rearrangement links TRBV2 to TRBJ2-2; TCRdb calls TRBD2, which cannot be checked without DNA. CDR3 length: 16 amino acids. Germline V lookup: CDR1 SNHLY, CDR2 FYNNEI.

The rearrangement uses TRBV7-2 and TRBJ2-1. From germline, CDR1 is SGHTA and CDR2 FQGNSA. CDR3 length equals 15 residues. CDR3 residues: CASSLSEGSYNEQFF. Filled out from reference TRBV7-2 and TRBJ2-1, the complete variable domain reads GAGVSQSPSNKVTEKGKDVELRCDPISGHTALYWYRQSLGQGLEFLIYFQGNSAPDKSGLPSDRFSAERTGGSVSTLTIQRTQQEDSAVYLCASSLSEGSYNEQFFGPGTRLTVL.

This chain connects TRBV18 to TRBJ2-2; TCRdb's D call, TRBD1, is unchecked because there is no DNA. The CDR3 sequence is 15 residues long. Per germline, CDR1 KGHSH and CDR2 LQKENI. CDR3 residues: CASSPLGPQNGELFF. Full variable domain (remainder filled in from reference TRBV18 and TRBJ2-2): NAGVMQNPRHLVRRRGQEARLRCSPMKGHSHVYWYRQLPEEGLKFMVYLQKENIIDESGMPKERFSAEFPKEGPSILRIQQVVRGDSAAYFCASSPLGPQNGELFFGEGSRLTVL.

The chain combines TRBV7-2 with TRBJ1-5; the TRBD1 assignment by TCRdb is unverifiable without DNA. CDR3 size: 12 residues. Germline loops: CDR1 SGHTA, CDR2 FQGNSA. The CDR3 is CASSSPGAAQHF.

The CDR3 loop is CASRWVSDNEQFF. The genes are TRBV5-4 and TRBJ2-1. CDR1 and CDR2 (germline): SGHNT, YYREEE (reference sequence). The CDR3 extends over 13 amino acids.

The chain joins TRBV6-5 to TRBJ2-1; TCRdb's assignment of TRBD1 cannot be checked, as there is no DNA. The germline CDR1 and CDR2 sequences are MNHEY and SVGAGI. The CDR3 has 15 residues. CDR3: CASSYSMGSRDEQFF.

The CDR3 loop reads CASSQAGRTDTQYF. This rearrangement joins TRBV6-1 to TRBJ2-3. The CDR3 has 14 residues. Germline CDR1 and CDR2: MNHNS and SASEGT.

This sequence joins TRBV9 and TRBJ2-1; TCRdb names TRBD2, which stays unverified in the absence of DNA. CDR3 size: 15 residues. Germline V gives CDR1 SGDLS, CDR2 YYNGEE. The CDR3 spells CASSVEPSGGNEQFF.

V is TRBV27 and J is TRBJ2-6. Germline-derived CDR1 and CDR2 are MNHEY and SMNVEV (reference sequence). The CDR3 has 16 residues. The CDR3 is CASSLWAGTGANVLTF.

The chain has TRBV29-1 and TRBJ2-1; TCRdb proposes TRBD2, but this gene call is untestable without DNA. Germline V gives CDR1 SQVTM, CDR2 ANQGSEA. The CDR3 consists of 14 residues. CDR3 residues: CSVEAPREGYEQFF.

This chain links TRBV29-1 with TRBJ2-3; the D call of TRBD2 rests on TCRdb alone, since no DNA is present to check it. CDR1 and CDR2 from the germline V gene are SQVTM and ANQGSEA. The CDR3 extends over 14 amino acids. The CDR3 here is CSAGASASTDTQYF.

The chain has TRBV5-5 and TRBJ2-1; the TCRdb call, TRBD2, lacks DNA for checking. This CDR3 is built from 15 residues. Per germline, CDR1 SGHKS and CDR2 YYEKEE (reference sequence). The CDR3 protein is CASSSRLAGVNEQFF.

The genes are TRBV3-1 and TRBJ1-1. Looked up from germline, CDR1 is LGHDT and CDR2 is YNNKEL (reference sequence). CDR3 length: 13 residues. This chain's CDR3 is CASSQARRGEAFF.

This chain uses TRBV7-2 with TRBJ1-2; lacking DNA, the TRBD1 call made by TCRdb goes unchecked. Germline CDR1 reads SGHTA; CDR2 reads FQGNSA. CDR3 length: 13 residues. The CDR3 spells CASRETENYGYTF.

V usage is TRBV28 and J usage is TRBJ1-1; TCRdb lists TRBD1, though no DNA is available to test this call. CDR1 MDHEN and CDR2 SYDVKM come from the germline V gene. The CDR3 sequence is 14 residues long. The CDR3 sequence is CASSLDRLNTEAFF.